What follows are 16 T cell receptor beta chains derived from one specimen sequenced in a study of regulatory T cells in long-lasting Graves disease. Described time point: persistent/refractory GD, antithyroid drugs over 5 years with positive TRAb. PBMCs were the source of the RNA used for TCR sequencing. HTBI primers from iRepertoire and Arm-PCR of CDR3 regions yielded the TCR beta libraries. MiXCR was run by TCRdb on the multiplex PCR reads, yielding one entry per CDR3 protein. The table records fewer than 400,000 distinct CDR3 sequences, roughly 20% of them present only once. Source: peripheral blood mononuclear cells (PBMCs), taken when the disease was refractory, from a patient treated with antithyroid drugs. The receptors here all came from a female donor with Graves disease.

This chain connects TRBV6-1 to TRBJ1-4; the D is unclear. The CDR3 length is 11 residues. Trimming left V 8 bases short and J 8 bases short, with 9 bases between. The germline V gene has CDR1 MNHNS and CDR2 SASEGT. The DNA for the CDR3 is TGTGCCAGCCTAAGGAAGGAAAAACTGTTTTTT. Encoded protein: CASLRKEKLFF.

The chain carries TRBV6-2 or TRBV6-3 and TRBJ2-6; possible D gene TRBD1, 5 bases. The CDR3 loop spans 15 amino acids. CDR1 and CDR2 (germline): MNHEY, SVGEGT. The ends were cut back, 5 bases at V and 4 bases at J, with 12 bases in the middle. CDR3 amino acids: CASSEQVSGANVLTF. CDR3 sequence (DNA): TGTGCCAGCAGTGAACAGGTATCCGGGGCCAACGTCCTGACTTTC.

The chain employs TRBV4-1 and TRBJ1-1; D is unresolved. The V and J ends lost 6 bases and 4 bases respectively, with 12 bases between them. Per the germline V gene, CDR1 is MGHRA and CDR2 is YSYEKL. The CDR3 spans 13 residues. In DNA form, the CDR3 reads TGCGCCAGCAGTAAAAAAAGTGTCACTGAAGCTTTCTTT. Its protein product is CASSKKSVTEAFF.

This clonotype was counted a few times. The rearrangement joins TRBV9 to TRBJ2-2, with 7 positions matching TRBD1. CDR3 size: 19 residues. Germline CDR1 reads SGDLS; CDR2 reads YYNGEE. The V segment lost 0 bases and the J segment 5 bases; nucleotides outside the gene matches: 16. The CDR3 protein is CASSVAGDRPQLKTGELFF. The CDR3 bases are TGTGCCAGCAGCGTAGCTGGGGACAGACCACAGCTTAAGACCGGGGAGCTGTTTTTT.

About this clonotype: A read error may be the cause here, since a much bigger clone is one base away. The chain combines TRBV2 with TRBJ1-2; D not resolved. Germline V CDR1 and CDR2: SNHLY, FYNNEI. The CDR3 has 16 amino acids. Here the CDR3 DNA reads TGTGCCAGCGGTGAAGCGCTTCTGTCCAGCCCCTATGGCTACACCTTC. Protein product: CASGEALLSSPYGYTF.

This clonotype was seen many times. The CDR3 is CASRRGTVGNQPQHF. The CDR3, as DNA: TGTGCCAGCCGACGGGGGACAGTAGGCAATCAGCCCCAGCATTTT. V is TRBV2 and J is TRBJ1-5; 7 bases map to TRBD1. Unmatched junction bases numbered 9, after V lost 8 bases and J lost 2 bases. The CDR3 runs to 15 residues. Germline CDR1 is SNHLY and CDR2 is FYNNEI.

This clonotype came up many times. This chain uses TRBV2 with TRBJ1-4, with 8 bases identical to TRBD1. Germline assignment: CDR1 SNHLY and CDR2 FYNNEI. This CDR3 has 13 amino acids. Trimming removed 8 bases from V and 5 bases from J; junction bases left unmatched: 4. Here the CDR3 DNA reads TGTGCCAGCGGGGGACAGGCCAATGAAAAACTGTTTTTT. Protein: CASGGQANEKLFF.

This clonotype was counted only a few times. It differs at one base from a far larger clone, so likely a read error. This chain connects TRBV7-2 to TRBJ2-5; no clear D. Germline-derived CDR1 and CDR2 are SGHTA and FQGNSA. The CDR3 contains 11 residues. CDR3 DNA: TGTGCCGGCAGCTTTGCCGAGACCCAGTACTTC. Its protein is CAGSFAETQYF.

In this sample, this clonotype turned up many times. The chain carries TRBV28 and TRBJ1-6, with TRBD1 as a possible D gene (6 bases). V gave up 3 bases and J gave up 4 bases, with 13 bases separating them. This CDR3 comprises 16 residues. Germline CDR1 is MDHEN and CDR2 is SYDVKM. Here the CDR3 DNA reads TGTGCCAGCAGTTTTGGGCAGGGGCGATATAATTCACCCCTCCACTTT. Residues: CASSFGQGRYNSPLHF.

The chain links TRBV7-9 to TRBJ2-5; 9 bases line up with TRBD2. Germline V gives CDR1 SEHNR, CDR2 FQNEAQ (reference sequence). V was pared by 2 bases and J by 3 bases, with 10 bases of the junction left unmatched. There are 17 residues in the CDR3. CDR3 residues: CASSLIAGDSSKETQYF. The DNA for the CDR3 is TGTGCCAGCAGCTTAATAGCGGGGGACAGCTCAAAAGAGACCCAGTACTTC.

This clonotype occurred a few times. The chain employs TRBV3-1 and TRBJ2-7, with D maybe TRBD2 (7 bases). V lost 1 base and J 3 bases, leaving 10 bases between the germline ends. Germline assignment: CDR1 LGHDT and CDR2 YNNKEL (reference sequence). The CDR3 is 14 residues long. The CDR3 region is CASSQGGGVYEQYF. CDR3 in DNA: TGTGCCAGCAGCCAAGGAGGGGGGGTCTACGAGCAGTACTTC.

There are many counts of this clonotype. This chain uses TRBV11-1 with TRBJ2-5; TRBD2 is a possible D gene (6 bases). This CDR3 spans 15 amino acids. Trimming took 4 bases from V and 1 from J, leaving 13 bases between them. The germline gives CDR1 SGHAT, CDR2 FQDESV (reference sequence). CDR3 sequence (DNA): TGTGCCAGCAGCTCTCGACTAGATCCCCAAGAGACCCAGTACTTC. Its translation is CASSSRLDPQETQYF.

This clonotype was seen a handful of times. The CDR3 DNA follows: TGCAGTGCTTCTATTGGGGAGCATCAGCCCCAGCATTTT. It codes for CSASIGEHQPQHF. This chain links TRBV20-1 with TRBJ1-5; no firm D call. Germline CDR1 and CDR2: DFQATT and SNEGSKA (reference sequence). V lost 5 bases and J lost 5, with 13 bases in between. The CDR3 runs to 13 residues.

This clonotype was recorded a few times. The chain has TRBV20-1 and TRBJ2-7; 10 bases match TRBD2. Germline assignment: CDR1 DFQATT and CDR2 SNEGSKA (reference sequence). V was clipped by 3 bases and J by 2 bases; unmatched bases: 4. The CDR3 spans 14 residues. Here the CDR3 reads CSARKREGPYEQYF. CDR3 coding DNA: TGCAGTGCTAGGAAGCGGGAGGGCCCCTACGAGCAGTACTTC.

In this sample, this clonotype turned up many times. The CDR3 DNA reads TGCAGTGCTAGATCCGCGGCGGGAGTAGGAACCGGGGAGCTGTTTTTT. It codes for CSARSAAGVGTGELFF. V usage is TRBV20-1 and J usage is TRBJ2-2; 7 nucleotides align to TRBD2. Germline assignment: CDR1 DFQATT and CDR2 SNEGSKA (reference sequence). CDR3 size: 16 residues. The ends lost 2 bases at V and 5 bases at J; junction bases unmatched: 11.

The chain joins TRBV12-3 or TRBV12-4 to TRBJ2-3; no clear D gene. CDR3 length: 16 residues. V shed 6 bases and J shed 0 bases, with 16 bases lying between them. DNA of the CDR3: TGTGCCAGCAGCCCACAAGACTTTTCTAGCACAGATACGCAGTATTTT. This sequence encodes CASSPQDFSSTDTQYF.